This TCR beta chain appears in the sequencing data of a study of CD8+CD57+ T cells in acquired aplastic anemia listed by TCRdb under 2018. With regard to the full study: On average, sorted CD4+ and CD8+ cells yielded approximately 3 ug of extracted DNA, with a range of roughly 0.18 to 27.4 ug. For healthy donor samples, the average read count was around 9.8 million for CD4+ cells and roughly 12 million for CD8+ cells. The investigation overall reported the following: Around 27 CD8+ CDR3 sequences were found in both patients and controls but appeared to be highly expressed in patients and within the immunodominant clones of the patients. CD8+ Simpson's diversity did not differ significantly between patients and healthy controls (P=0.060).

V is reduced by 2 bases and J by 7 bases, leaving a spacing of 9 bases between them. Looking up the germline V gene (reference sequence) yields CDR1 MNHEY and CDR2 SMNVEV. The CDR3 goes from the cysteine to the phenylalanine over 13 residues. Just CDR3 DNA is preserved here, 39 bases in frame from base 1. TCR repertoires of sorted CD4+ and CD8+ blood T cells from severe aplastic anemia patients and healthy subjects were deep-sequenced in the study. Ficoll-Paque density gradient centrifugation was used to isolate peripheral blood mononuclear cells. Before DNA was extracted, CD4+ and CD8+ T cells were sorted using either FACS or magnetic beads. This clonotype was observed at least ten times. There is no known antigen for this receptor. The record has no base qualities; no much larger clone is one base away. Genomic DNA served as template for TCR beta VDJ combination and CDR3 sequence profiling. An Illumina HiSeq 2000 was the platform used for TCR repertoire sequencing. The paper's processing steps were these. Repertoire assessment relied on Simpson's diversity index, CDR3 size and DJ length profiles, and TRBV/TRBJ rearrangement plots. Whichever DNA sequence was most abundant in the deep sequencing data was defined as the immunodominant clone. CDR3 amino acid sequences were screened for sharing across subjects and compared with published repertoires and the VDJdb database. Using fastp trimming at Q25 and MiXCR clonotype assembly, TCRdb reanalyzed the public sequencing data and kept in-frame beta chains. Each CDR3 protein gets just one entry, which takes the most common genes and DNA from the rows behind it. TCRdb, not the original authors, processed these V and J calls. In this sample the table shows about 110,000 distinct CDR3 sequences, around 53% of which occur a single time. Jointly, the top ten make up about a third of the sample.

Recombination linked TRBV27 to TRBJ1-5; the D gene cannot be resolved reliably. The receptor was derived from a human donor in good health, serving as a control. The sequenced sample was sorted CD4+, CD8+, or CD8+CD57+ T cells (not recorded which) from PBMCs. The sequenced DNA is TGTGCCAGCAGTTTAGCGGGTTTACAGCCCCAGCATTTT. It encodes CASSLAGLQPQHF.